This paragraph covers one T cell receptor (beta chain) sequence. These data belong to a study of blood T cell repertoires in COVID-19. The repertoire was sequenced with immunoSEQ multiplex PCR; TCRdb's copy has only in-frame clones and lacks some. The table shows hundreds of thousands of clones, with 80% to 90% occurring only once. Trimming shortened V by 0 bases and J by 0 bases, and 10 bases separated the two germline ends. Germline assignment: CDR1 SGHKS and CDR2 YYEKEE (reference sequence). This CDR3 has 15 residues. J is TRBJ2-7 and V is TRBV5-5; D is unresolved. This sequence originates from a woman aged 45-59 years with COVID-19, enrolled during active disease. The source material was peripheral blood. CDR3 bases: TGTGCCAGCAGCTTGGCCTCATCGAGCTCCTACGAGCAGTACTTC. Protein product: CASSLASSSSYEQYF.